The clone carrying this TCR beta chain was seen more than once but under ten times. Its antigen remains unknown. Constant-segment-primed 5'RACE gave TCR alpha and TCR beta cDNA libraries with sample barcodes and UMIs. TCRdb redid the calling of the 5' RACE reads with MiXCR, one entry per CDR3 protein. There are around 80,000 distinct CDR3 sequences in the sample; around 14% occur only once, and 25% to 35% lies in the top ten. The data originate from a study of T-cell memory formation after mild COVID-19. Across the whole study: TCR clusters were largely donor specific.

Looked up from germline, CDR1 is MNHNS and CDR2 is SASEGT. Trimming removed 5 bases from V and 2 bases from J; junction bases left unmatched: 9. CDR3 length: 16 amino acids. Study-wide results and limits: Contracting CD4+ clones lay largely in CM and EM, with CD8+ ones residing in EMRA. Clones that contracted from day 15 to 85 had balanced CD4/CD8; later expanders were CD4+ biased.

The sequencing sample was made of PBMCs or a T cell subset sorted from them (not recorded which). This chain links TRBV6-1 with TRBJ2-7; 10 bases agree with TRBD2. This clonotype originated in an adult woman who had mild COVID-19 (a few samples of this study predate the infection). Cell type and time point are not known. CDR3 in amino acids: CASSLPLSGGAYEQYF. CDR3 sequence (DNA): TGTGCCAGCAGTCTCCCCCTCAGCGGGGGGGCCTACGAGCAGTACTTC.